These 10 T cell receptor beta chains originate from one sample sequenced in a study of vaccination effects on CD4 cells after COVID-19. Before sequencing took place, the ViraFEST assay used viral peptide pools to expand antigen-specific CD4+ T cells. A roughly ten-day culture period preceded the isolation of CD4+ T cells. Of the BNT162b2 and mRNA-1273 vaccines, participants received two doses of one or the other. Their antigens are not known. Some clones are missing from TCRdb's copy, which holds only in-frame ones; the method was immunoSEQ multiplex PCR. This sample has about 30,000 clones; 75% to 90% occur once, and the top ten carry less than 6%. Source: CD4+ T cells from PBMCs cultured with SARS-CoV-2 spike peptides, taken after COVID-19 vaccination. These receptors were collected from a human donor who received a COVID-19 vaccine. Some clones in this sample may be carry-over from other donors' samples.

This chain joins TRBV18 and TRBJ2-7; D may correspond to TRBD1 or TRBD2 (5 bases each). Trimming removed 4 bases at V and 1 base at J, with 11 bases between. The germline V gene encodes CDR1 KGHSH and CDR2 LQKENI. The CDR3 contains 14 residues. CDR3 sequence (DNA): TGTGCCAGCTCACTCGGGACGGGGTCCTACGAGCAGTACGTC. As protein: CASSLGTGSYEQYV.

This clone appeared a single time. This chain joins TRBV18 and TRBJ1-1; 7 bases are a match to TRBD1. Germline CDR1 KGHSH, CDR2 LQKENI. The CDR3 spans 14 residues. The V and J ends lost 4 bases and 7 bases, in that order; junction bases with no gene match: 9. The CDR3 sequence: CASSLSTGANEAFF. As DNA, the CDR3 is TGTGCCAGCTCACTATCTACAGGGGCGAATGAAGCTTTCTTT. The full variable domain, rest sourced from reference TRBV18 and TRBJ1-1, is NAGVMQNPRHLVRRRGQEARLRCSPMKGHSHVYWYRQLPEEGLKFMVYLQKENIIDESGMPKERFSAEFPKEGPSILRIQQVVRGDSAAYFCASSLSTGANEAFFGQGTRLTVV.

This sequence joins TRBV5-4 and TRBJ1-6, with 10 bases lining up with TRBD1. J lost 8 bases, V lost 4 bases, and 6 bases had no gene match. Germline CDR1 reads SGHNT; CDR2 reads YYREEE (reference sequence). The CDR3 is made up of 15 amino acids. The CDR3 is CASSPGQGGYSPLHF. The CDR3 coding sequence is TGTGCCAGCAGCCCAGGACAGGGGGGATATTCACCCCTCCACTTT.

The chain carries TRBV2 and TRBJ1-3; 7 bases match TRBD1. The CDR3 has 15 amino acids. Germline V gene data show CDR1 as SNHLY and CDR2 as FYNNEI. The trim removed 8 bases at V and 0 bases at J, leaving 7 bases unmatched. CDR3 nucleotides: TGTGCCAGCCGGGACAGTCCTCGCTCTGGAAACACCATATATTTT. Translation: CASRDSPRSGNTIYF.

The V call is TRBV4-1, the J call TRBJ2-1; 12 bases agree with TRBD2. CDR3 length equals 19 residues. The V gene end was trimmed by 1 base and the J gene end by 7 bases; junction bases not matched to a gene: 14. The germline CDR1 and CDR2 sequences are MGHRA and YSYEKL. The chain's CDR3 is CASSQAPLAGGILRNEQFF. Written as DNA, the CDR3 is TGCGCCAGCAGCCAAGCTCCACTAGCGGGGGGCATCTTGAGGAATGAGCAGTTCTTC.

V usage is TRBV3-1 (or the pseudogene TRBV3-2) and J usage is TRBJ2-1, with 9 positions matching TRBD2. CDR3 size: 13 residues. The germline V gene encodes CDR1 LGHDT and CDR2 YNNKEL (reference sequence). With V trimmed by 4 bases and J by 14 bases, 9 bases remained unmatched. The CDR3 DNA reads TGTGCCAGCAGCCGGGACGAGCGGGGGGTGGAGTTCTTC. This codes for CASSRDERGVEFF.

This clone was detected once. The V call is TRBV7-2, the J call TRBJ1-5; weak D call: TRBD1 (6 bases). The CDR3 length is 14 residues. Germline lookup yields CDR1 SGHTA and CDR2 FQGNSA. Deletions cut 4 bases from V and 2 bases from J, with 9 bases between. The CDR3 DNA is TGTGCCAGCAGCTCAGGACAGCGCAATCAGCCCCAGCATTTT. Residues: CASSSGQRNQPQHF.

The chain joins TRBV5-1 to TRBJ1-4, with TRBD1 identical over 7 bases. The germline CDR1 and CDR2 sequences are SGHRS and YFSETQ. The ends lost 4 bases at V and 8 bases at J; junction bases unmatched: 8. CDR3 length: 14 residues. The CDR3 DNA reads as TGCGCCAGCAGCCGCGACAGGGAAGGAGAAAAACTGTTTTTT. It is translated as CASSRDREGEKLFF. The whole variable domain, remainder taken from reference TRBV5-1 and TRBJ1-4, is KAGVTQTPRYLIKTRGQQVTLSCSPISGHRSVSWYQQTPGQGLQFLFEYFSETQRNKGNFPGRFSGRQFSNSRSEMNVSTLELGDSALYLCASSRDREGEKLFFGSGTQLSVL.

The chain links TRBV11-2 to TRBJ2-1; D is unresolved. V lost 5 bases, J lost 8 bases, and 7 bases lay in between. The CDR3 spans 11 residues. Germline values: CDR1 SGHAT, CDR2 FQNNGV. Here the CDR3 DNA reads TGTGCCAGCAGCCCCTCGGATGAGCAGTTCTTC. Amino acids: CASSPSDEQFF.

DNA for the CDR3: TGTGCCAGCAGCCAACGGACTAGCGGGGCCGCAGATACGCAGTATTTT. It is translated as CASSQRTSGAADTQYF. The chain employs TRBV3-1 (or the pseudogene TRBV3-2) and TRBJ2-3; TRBD2 aligns across 12 bases. Trimming took 2 bases from V and 4 from J; bases not matched to a gene: 4. The CDR3 has 16 amino acids. The germline gives CDR1 LGHDT, CDR2 YNNKEL (reference sequence).